This paragraph covers one TCR beta chain sequence. The clone's antigen remains unknown. No much larger clone is present one base from it, and per-base qualities are unavailable. The cohort consisted of 666 healthy bone marrow donors. At the time of sampling, all cohort members were nominally healthy, though unrecorded immune exposures were likely present. The donor tested CMV seronegative and was one of the 352 seronegative cohort members. A peripheral blood sample was collected from each donor, and TCR beta sequencing was performed on peripheral blood mononuclear cells. The Qiagen DNeasy Blood Extraction Kit was used to extract genomic DNA from the blood cell samples. The entry originates in a study of cytomegalovirus exposure and HLA in healthy donors (dated by TCRdb to the late 2010s). The study in broad terms: An earlier analysis of 550 to 700 of the donors reported more than 250 Gb of sequence data and some 100 million unique TCR beta sequences from approximately 180 million T cells. In a later genetic analysis, genome-wide SNP genotypes for about 65% of the roughly 670 donors were used, and that subset was treated as a discovery cohort. All discovery cohort repertoires had been generated on a single sequencing platform. Among the 398 genotyped donors, under 90% belonged to the genetic ancestry cluster associated with self-reported Caucasian donors. An early release covering about 600 HLA-typed donors comprised approximately 300 gigabases of sequencing data and tens of millions of unique TCR sequences. Among about 400 genotyped donors of the cohort, an average of about 240,000 unique TCR beta nucleotide sequences was sequenced per donor, of which approximately 18% were non-productive. In a later analysis, previously published TCR beta repertoires from 666 donors were re-analyzed and high-resolution HLA genotyping was added so that TCR occurrence patterns could be studied. The study combined high-throughput TCR immunosequencing, statistical association of individual TCRs with disease status, and machine learning to predict cytomegalovirus infection status. HLA typing covered class I and class II loci at four-digit resolution. About 5 DR-DQ haplotypes were handled as single units for association and clustering, since linkage in the cohort was strong. Alongside the repertoire data, information on donor age, sex, ethnicity and CMV serostatus was compiled. Typing coverage varied by locus: about 620-630 donors for A, B, C, DRB1 and DQB1; approximately 500 for DQA1; 600 to 610 for DPA1; roughly 450 for DPB1. To decide whether each TCR beta V gene segment behaved as functional or pseudogenic, an earlier analysis of fewer than 750 of the donors relied on high-throughput TCR beta sequencing. The study aimed to test whether cataloging public T cell receptors could reveal signatures of past pathogen exposure. In the later analysis, no new phenotypic data were used to find candidate immune exposures; instead, reliance was placed on TCR beta sequences and their occurrence across donors. A separate validation cohort of roughly 120 different subjects was used in addition to the roughly 620-subject first cohort. Using immunosequencing, the study profiled T cell repertoires from about 650 subjects and related those repertoires to cytomegalovirus serostatus. The research as a whole found: The study gave a list of 150 to 200 TCR beta chains associated with cytomegalovirus. A later analysis reported that several top co-occurrence clusters appeared linked to parvovirus B19, influenza, CMV and Epstein-Barr virus. Compared with the approximately 700-donor mean, donors in an Asian-associated ancestry cluster had fewer N-insertions in productive TCRs, according to a later genetic analysis. The presence/absence analyses assumed that sequencing depth was roughly uniform across donors, and that assumption may not be true. When HLA alleles, especially DR and DQ, strongly co-occurred, TCR associations were difficult to assign to individual alleles. Linkage disequilibrium might explain the correlated functional status among segregating V segments, but an unknown experimental factor could not be ruled out. Specific HLA alleles were associated with 15,000 to 20,000 TCR beta sequences at a false discovery rate of 0.05 in a later analysis. Immune exposure information for the cohort was limited to CMV serostatus. While some public TCRs were present in many individuals, most TCR sequences turned up only very rarely across donors. In a later analysis, the rate of TCR association differed among HLA loci, with DRB1 alleles having the most associated TCRs and HLA-C alleles having the fewest. Three of the identified cytomegalovirus-associated TCR beta chains were confirmed in vitro to be specific for cytomegalovirus antigens. Because counts were too low, about 18 rarely observed V segments, including chromosome 9 orphons, were left out of the earlier analysis of several hundred of the donors. A further reported finding was that TCR beta sequences accurately predicted the HLA-A and HLA-B alleles for most subjects in the first cohort. V-gene and J-gene trimming of TCR beta chains was associated with a missense DCLRE1C variant in a later genetic analysis, and the association was replicated in an independent cohort. The authors suggested that the approach could potentially be extended to other disease states and immunological phenotypes. A cluster of highly shared sequence variants was judged likely to represent a technical artifact of the sequencing pipeline. In an earlier analysis of about 540 of the donors, most TCR beta V segments were observed in productive rearrangements about 87% or about 30% of the time, broadly matching IMGT annotations. Cytomegalovirus status was reported to be diagnosed by the classifier with high specificity and sensitivity in both the original and validation cohorts. In a later analysis, most CMV-associated TCR beta chains were found to appear HLA-restricted, with HLA associations seemingly driven largely by CMV exposure. In this cohort, only TCR beta chains were sequenced, and detectable features were limited by the absence of alpha or paired-chain data. Because HLA typing was missing for some donors at each locus, association tests included only the typed subset. In a later analysis, HLA-associated TCR beta chains were found to be more clonally expanded and to have lower generation probabilities than equally common non-associated chains.

Library preparation employed the immunoSEQ multiplex PCR assay. For the multiplex PCR, a mixture combining 60 forward primers for TCR Vbeta segments and 13 reverse primers for TCR Jbeta segments was used. The CDR3 region of rearranged TCR beta genes was amplified from genomic DNA by a multiplex PCR assay. On the Illumina HiSeq System, the amplified TCR beta libraries were sequenced as 87-base-pair reads. Per the authors' processing: A later analysis counted approximately 84 million unique TCR beta chains across the 600 to 850 repertoires, and around 9.9 million of these chains were shared by at least two donors. Raw reads were error-corrected and collapsed into unique sequences with a nearest-neighbor algorithm that merged closely related sequences to remove PCR and sequencing errors. V, D and J gene segments were assigned by aligning CDR3 sequences to IMGT reference sequences. For a sequence to be retained, a match of at least six nucleotides was required to both a V gene segment and a J gene segment. A rearrangement counted as productive if the CDR3 had no stop codons and remained in frame with V and J, and every other rearrangement counted as non-productive. Following IMGT convention, CDR3 was defined as the stretch from the second conserved V-encoded cysteine up to the conserved J-encoded phenylalanine. The earlier analysis of 587 of the donors excluded sequences that lacked an unambiguous match to a single V gene segment. In an earlier analysis of a few hundred of the donors, V segments were called functional above 56.7% productive rearrangements and were called segregating when the between-donor standard deviation exceeded 5%. To diagnose cytomegalovirus status from the catalog of TCR beta chain sequences, a statistical classification framework was built. In a later analysis, TCR nucleotide sequences were compared against IMGT/GENE-DB human TR gene sequences so that V and J genes could be assigned. In a later analysis, CDR3 sequences and most-parsimonious VDJ recombination scenarios were assigned using the TCRdist pipeline. In a later analysis, every TCR beta chain was defined by the combination of its CDR3 amino acid sequence and its V-gene family, and reads without a unique V-gene family were dropped. To address suspected cross-contamination and a sequencing artifact, a later analysis removed a few hundred highly shared, low-generation-probability nucleotide sequences. For each public chain, a later analysis derived a clonal expansion index from normalized ranks of inferred template counts within each repertoire. A later analysis computed generation probabilities with a VDJ recombination model fitted to out-of-frame rearrangements, and checked the results against IGoR. In a later analysis, hypergeometric tests were used to score TCR-TCR, TCR-HLA and TCR-CMV co-occurrence, with a repertoire-size bias correction applied to TCR pairs. A later analysis estimated false discovery rates by permuting HLA or CMV assignments 20 times. A later analysis grouped co-occurring TCRs with DBSCAN, adding TCRdist sequence similarity when clustering within HLA-allele-positive subsets. For co-occurrence clustering, repertoires with fewer than 30,000 or more than 120,000 public chains were excluded, along with roughly 5 repertoires with anomalous nucleotide sharing. TCRdb obtained this table from immuneACCESS and retained in-frame rearrangements with V and J assigned. These tables miss some clones; where compared with another copy, unresolved V genes account for less than half of the shortfall, and the remainder is unexplained. V, J and clone size are those of that table, while D and trimming were read from the DNA. Counted in this sample were approximately 120,000 clones; about 78% of them appeared once. 3% to 4.5% of the sample lies in the top ten.

The sequenced sample was PBMCs. The origin of this receptor is a man aged 30 to 39 in good health and CMV-seronegative.

The encoded CDR3 is CASSPGQGIYEQYF. The DNA sequence is given as TGTGCCAGCTCACCCGGACAGGGGATTTACGAGCAGTACTTC. The chain joins TRBV18 to TRBJ2-7, and TRBD1 matches 9 of the central bases. CDR1 is given as KGHSH and CDR2 as LQKENI, both from the germline V gene. The CDR3 goes from the cysteine to the phenylalanine over 14 residues. This entry keeps only the CDR3 DNA: 42 bases, framed from base 1. The germline V end is reduced by 3 bases and the J end by 4 bases; junction bases left unmatched: 4. When the CDR3 is completed using the reference TRBV18 and TRBJ2-7 genes on either side, the full variable domain is NAGVMQNPRHLVRRRGQEARLRCSPMKGHSHVYWYRQLPEEGLKFMVYLQKENIIDESGMPKERFSAEFPKEGPSILRIQQVVRGDSAAYFCASSPGQGIYEQYFGPGTRLTVT.